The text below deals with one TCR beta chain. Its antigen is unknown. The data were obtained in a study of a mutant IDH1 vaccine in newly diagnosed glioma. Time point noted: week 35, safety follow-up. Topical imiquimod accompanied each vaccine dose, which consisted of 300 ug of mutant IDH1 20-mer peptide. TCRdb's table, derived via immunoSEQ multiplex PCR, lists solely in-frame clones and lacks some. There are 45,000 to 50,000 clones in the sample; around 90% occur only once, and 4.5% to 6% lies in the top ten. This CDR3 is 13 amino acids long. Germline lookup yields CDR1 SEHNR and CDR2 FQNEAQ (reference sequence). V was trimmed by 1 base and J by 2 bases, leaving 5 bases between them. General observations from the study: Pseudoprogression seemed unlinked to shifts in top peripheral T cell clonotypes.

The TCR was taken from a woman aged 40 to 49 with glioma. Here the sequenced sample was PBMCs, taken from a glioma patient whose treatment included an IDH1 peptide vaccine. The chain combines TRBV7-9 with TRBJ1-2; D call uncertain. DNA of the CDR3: TGTGCCAGCAGCTTAGAAGGCAACTATGGCTACACCTTC. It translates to CASSLEGNYGYTF.